This is a list of T cell receptor beta chains from one sample in a study of post-analysis software for immune sequencing data. TCRdb re-called the PCR reads with MiXCR, one entry per CDR3 protein. The repertoire holds 600,000 to 750,000 distinct CDR3 sequences, with approximately 59% as singletons. Material: blood. These receptors all come from a girl aged 2-10 years with multiple sclerosis. CDR3s include the opening cysteine and the closing phenylalanine or tryptophan. A D gene is named only where the DNA matches it firmly.

TRBJ2-7	.	11	TRBV25-1	CASRLGGEQYF
TRBJ2-5	.	12	TRBV5-1	CASSSGPYGQYF
TRBJ1-4	.	15	TRBV3-1	CASSQESATSEKLFF
TRBJ2-7	TRBD2	17	TRBV6-1	CASSEGLAGALTYEQYF
TRBJ1-4	TRBD1	15	TRBV7-6	CASSWPTGGGEKLFF
TRBJ1-1	.	15	TRBV5-6	CASSLGRARWGEAFF
TRBJ2-5	TRBD1	17	TRBV7-9	CASRGPAHRGPIETQYF
TRBJ2-7	TRBD1	14	TRBV20-1	CSARGGQNIYEQYF
TRBJ1-2	TRBD1	15	TRBV19	CASTRQGLTNYGYTF
TRBJ2-3	.	12	TRBV6-1	CASELKRDTQYF
TRBJ2-3	TRBD2	17	TRBV7-2	CASSPRTSGPDTDTQYF
TRBJ1-1	TRBD1	13	TRBV20-1	CSARDRANTEAFF
TRBJ2-5	.	12	TRBV7-9	CASSLIVETQYF
TRBJ2-1	TRBD2	17	TRBV5-6	CASSPRTSAATRNEQFF
TRBJ2-1	TRBD1	16	TRBV4-2	CASTEEPGQGSNEQFF
TRBJ2-1	TRBD2	14	TRBV4-1	CASSQNGRATEQFF
.	.	16	TRBV7-2	CASIQAGSGGHKTQYF
TRBJ1-2	.	14	TRBV2	CASRDTGIDYGYTF
TRBJ2-1	.	13	TRBV7-3	CASSPRAHNEQFF
TRBJ2-7	.	15	TRBV6-6	CASRSSGHSAYEQYF
.	TRBD2	19	TRBV6-5	CASSYQGASGRAQTYEQYF
TRBJ2-4	TRBD2	14	TRBV7-9	CASRLLAGEGPQYF
TRBJ2-1	TRBD1	17	TRBV27	CASSSHRGAPLSNEQFF
TRBJ1-1	.	14	TRBV29-1	CSARPEHLNTEAFF
TRBJ1-2	.	13	TRBV30	CAWSVEGREGYTF
TRBJ2-1	TRBD2	15	TRBV3-1	CASSQTSGHGDEQFF
TRBJ1-1	TRBD1	16	TRBV6-4	CASSDSHRGVNTEAFF
TRBJ2-1	TRBD1	15	TRBV5-1	CASSPPGQGWNEQFF
TRBJ2-1	TRBD2	17	TRBV6-1	CASSKTSGGAKRDEQFF
TRBJ2-7	.	17	TRBV29-1	CSVELGAGLCSSYEQYF
TRBJ2-5	.	12	TRBV2	CASSPLHWEQYF
TRBJ1-2	TRBD1	14	TRBV18	CASSLGTGSYGYTF
TRBJ1-2	.	13	TRBV25-1	CASSEYGENGYTF
TRBJ2-2	.	14	TRBV29-1	CSVEKAANTGELFF
TRBJ2-7	.	13	TRBV20-1	CSAREVGGGNWYF
TRBJ1-6	TRBD1	13	TRBV29-1	CSVRDSYNSPLHF
TRBJ1-2	.	15	TRBV6-6	CASSATGLGSDGYTF
TRBJ2-3	TRBD2	15	TRBV6-5	CASSVLAGGGDTQYF
TRBJ1-5	.	14	TRBV27	CASSLEGNYQPQHF
TRBJ2-1	.	14	TRBV11-2	CASSLDGFHNEQFF
.	.	13	TRBV29-1	CSVGLDWGETQYF
TRBJ1-4	.	12	TRBV11-2	CASSLGLEKLFF
TRBJ2-7	TRBD2	12	TRBV20-1	CSGAGRAYEQYF
TRBJ2-1	TRBD2	13	TRBV29-1	CSAGRRAGGEQFF
TRBJ1-5	.	14	TRBV12-3/TRBV12-4	CASSLSPSNQPQHF
TRBJ1-5	.	16	TRBV7-9	CASSLGTGFRDQPQHF
TRBJ2-1	.	14	TRBV10-2	CASSDSRGYNEQFF
TRBJ2-5	TRBD2	16	TRBV4-2	CASSLKGAGAQETQYF
TRBJ2-3	.	14	TRBV20-1	CSAARSNIADTQYF
TRBJ2-3	.	12	TRBV10-1	CASRGFGDTQYF
TRBJ1-2	.	13	TRBV20-1	CSARGRGLYGYTF
TRBJ1-5	.	13	TRBV7-2	CASSSDGGITQHF
TRBJ2-1	.	16	TRBV2	CASSEGRVSSYNEQFF
TRBJ2-1	.	11	TRBV29-1	CSVGEAPRAFF
TRBJ2-1	TRBD2	18	TRBV5-1	CASSSRASGGLTYNEQFF
TRBJ2-1	TRBD2	16	TRBV5-1	CASSSFPRERPDEQFF
.	TRBD2	15	TRBV12-3/TRBV12-4	CASRRNSGRVNEQYF
TRBJ1-2	TRBD1	15	TRBV7-2	CASSLGQGTHYGYTF
TRBJ1-3	TRBD1	14	TRBV7-2	CASSPGQGYSTIYF
TRBJ2-1	TRBD2	15	TRBV20-1	CSAVLAGNLYNEQFF